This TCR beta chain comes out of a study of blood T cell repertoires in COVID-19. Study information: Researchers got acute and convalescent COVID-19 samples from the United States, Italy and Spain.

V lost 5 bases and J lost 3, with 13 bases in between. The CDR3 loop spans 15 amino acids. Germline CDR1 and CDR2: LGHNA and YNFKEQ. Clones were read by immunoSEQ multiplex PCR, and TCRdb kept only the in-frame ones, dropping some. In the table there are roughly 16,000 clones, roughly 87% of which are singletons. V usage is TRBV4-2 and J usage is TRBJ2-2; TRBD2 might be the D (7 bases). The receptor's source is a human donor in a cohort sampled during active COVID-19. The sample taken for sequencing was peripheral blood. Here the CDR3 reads CASSSLGGHTGELFF. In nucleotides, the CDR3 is TGTGCCAGCAGCTCTCTGGGGGGGCACACCGGGGAGCTGTTTTTT.